Listed below are T cell receptor beta chains from one sample, sequenced in a study of lymphopenia after photon versus proton radiotherapy. TCRdb's table, derived via immunoSEQ multiplex PCR, lists solely in-frame clones and lacks some. The table has approximately 30,000 clones, 94% seen once; the top ten hold about 0.66%. The source was peripheral blood, collected from a patient treated with photon-based radiotherapy. These receptors all come from a woman aged 45-59 years with cholangiocarcinoma. Both conserved end residues are part of each CDR3. The D gene is left open where the match is weak. Only part of the rows carry a size: once, few, many, or a class if the clone is expanded.

abundance,d_gene,v_gene,j_gene,CDR3aa,CDR3nt
.,.,TRBV10-3,TRBJ1-5,CAISESGGLGQPQHF,TGTGCCATCAGTGAGTCGGGGGGATTGGGGCAGCCCCAGCATTTT
.,.,TRBV5-4,TRBJ1-2,CASSLGRGGGYTF,TGTGCCAGCAGCTTGGGTCGGGGAGGCGGCTACACCTTC
.,TRBD1,TRBV2,TRBJ1-4,CASDRTKEKLFF,TGTGCCTCGGACAGGACGAAGGAAAAACTGTTTTTT
.,TRBD2,TRBV11-2,TRBJ2-3,CASSWGGGPSTDTQYF,TGTGCCAGCAGTTGGGGCGGGGGACCTAGCACAGATACGCAGTATTTT
.,.,TRBV5-4,TRBJ1-4,CASSGGTNEKLFF,TGTGCCAGCAGCGGGGGAACTAATGAAAAACTGTTTTTT
.,TRBD1,TRBV11-2,TRBJ2-7,CASSPSDRGPYEQYF,TGTGCCAGCAGCCCTTCTGACAGGGGGCCCTACGAGCAGTACTTC
.,TRBD2,TRBV19,TRBJ2-1,CASSTTSGGNEQFF,TGTGCCAGTAGTACGACTAGCGGGGGGAATGAGCAGTTCTTC
.,TRBD1,TRBV7-2,TRBJ1-6,CASSFQGGDSPLHF,TGTGCCAGCTCCTTTCAGGGGGGGGATTCACCCCTCCACTTT
.,TRBD1,TRBV30,TRBJ1-4,CAWAGGSTRNEKLFF,TGTGCCTGGGCAGGGGGGTCAACTAGGAATGAAAAACTGTTTTTT
.,.,TRBV6-5,TRBJ1-1,CASSATGGKWAFF,TGTGCCAGCAGTGCAACCGGGGGCAAATGGGCTTTCTTT
.,.,TRBV4-1,TRBJ2-7,CASSRDNGYEQYF,TGCGCCAGCAGCCGCGACAACGGTTACGAGCAGTACTTC
.,.,TRBV18,TRBJ1-1,CASSPRDTNTEAFF,TGTGCCAGCTCACCCCGGGACACGAACACTGAAGCTTTCTTT
.,.,TRBV18,TRBJ2-1,CASSPITYNEQFF,TGTGCCAGCTCACCAATCACCTACAATGAGCAGTTCTTC
.,.,TRBV13,TRBJ1-2,CASSLYGGNYGYTF,TGTGCCAGCAGCTTATACGGGGGCAACTATGGCTACACCTTC
.,.,TRBV18,TRBJ1-2,CASSPRVEANYGYTF,TGTGCCAGCTCACCAAGGGTGGAAGCTAACTATGGCTACACCTTC
.,TRBD2,TRBV15,TRBJ2-7,CATSAGVPYEQYF,TGTGCCACCAGCGCGGGGGTCCCCTACGAGCAGTACTTC
.,TRBD1,TRBV19,TRBJ1-1,CASIADRGNTEAFF,TGTGCCAGTATCGCGGACAGGGGGAACACTGAAGCTTTCTTT
.,.,TRBV29-1,TRBJ1-1,CSVSTGRINTEAFF,TGCAGCGTTTCTACGGGACGGATCAACACTGAAGCTTTCTTT
.,TRBD1,TRBV7-9,TRBJ1-2,CASKPGQGAYGYTF,TGTGCCAGCAAACCAGGTCAGGGGGCATATGGCTACACCTTC
.,.,TRBV14,TRBJ1-2,CASSHLSGTNYGYTF,TGTGCCAGCAGCCATCTATCGGGAACTAACTATGGCTACACCTTC
.,TRBD2,TRBV6-5,TRBJ2-7,CASSYGAGGPSEQYF,TGTGCCAGCAGTTACGGAGCGGGGGGGCCCTCCGAGCAGTACTTC
.,TRBD1,TRBV6-1,TRBJ1-2,CASSVWDSSYGYTF,TGTGCCAGCAGTGTGTGGGACAGCAGCTATGGCTACACCTTC
few,.,TRBV4-3,TRBJ1-1,CASSQEVAGGAFF,TGCGCCAGCAGCCAAGAAGTTGCGGGGGGAGCTTTCTTT
.,TRBD2,TRBV6-6,TRBJ2-5,CASCPREVGGKTQYF,TGTGCCAGCTGTCCCCGGGAGGTTGGCGGGAAGACCCAGTACTTC
.,TRBD2,TRBV5-4,TRBJ2-3,CASASGGLFRTDTQYF,TGTGCCAGCGCGAGCGGGGGGCTCTTTCGCACAGATACGCAGTATTTT
.,.,TRBV28,TRBJ1-3,CASSKGGGNTIYF,TGTGCCAGCAGCAAGGGGGGGGGAAACACCATATATTTT
.,TRBD2,TRBV25-1,TRBJ2-7,CASSRTSGDYEQYF,TGTGCCAGCAGCCGGACTAGCGGGGACTACGAGCAGTACTTC
.,.,TRBV5-6,TRBJ1-5,CASSLAGTGNQPQHF,TGTGCCAGCAGCTTGGCCGGGACTGGCAATCAGCCCCAGCATTTT
.,.,TRBV30,TRBJ1-2,CAWSVLMSGRTNYGYTF,TGTGCCTGGAGTGTACTAATGTCGGGCAGAACTAACTATGGCTACACCTTC
.,.,TRBV5-1,TRBJ2-5,CASSLLSGAETQYF,TGCGCCAGCAGCTTGCTTTCAGGGGCAGAGACCCAGTACTTC
.,.,TRBV6-6,TRBJ1-4,CASTVRTVRDEKLFF,TGTGCCAGCACCGTGAGGACAGTAAGAGATGAAAAACTGTTTTTT
.,.,TRBV30,TRBJ2-1,CAWSKTHLSYNEQFF,TGTGCCTGGAGTAAGACCCACCTCTCCTACAATGAGCAGTTCTTC
few,.,TRBV7-9,TRBJ2-7,CASSPTDTEQYF,TGTGCCAGCAGCCCGACAGATACCGAGCAGTACTTC